These 7 T cell receptor beta chains came from one sample sequenced in a study of PD-1 blockade in classical Hodgkin lymphoma (dated by TCRdb to about 2020). The method behind the library was the immunoSEQ multiplex PCR assay. What TCRdb holds here is the immuneACCESS table cut down to in-frame rearrangements. Part of the clones is not present; checked against another copy, under half of the missing clones reflect an unresolved V gene, and the others are unexplained. The sample records tens of thousands of clones, over 55% of which are singletons. The ten biggest clones cover around 3% of the sample. In light of the paper, this sample's time point label describes: cycle 2 day 1 (C2D1) of nivolumab. Every trial patient had relapsed following autologous stem cell transplantation, and prior brentuximab vedotin exposure was what differed among cohorts A, B and C. Source: peripheral blood mononuclear cells (PBMCs), taken before the second cycle of nivolumab. These receptors came from a human donor with classical Hodgkin lymphoma.

The rearrangement joins TRBV7-2 to TRBJ2-1; D uncertain. Germline V gene lookup returns CDR1 SGHTA and CDR2 FQGNSA. The CDR3 is 12 residues long. Deletions cut 5 bases from V and 2 bases from J, with 4 bases between. The CDR3 spells CASSHTYNEQFF. CDR3 sequence (DNA): TGTGCCAGCAGCCATACCTACAATGAGCAGTTCTTC. The whole variable domain, filled in from reference TRBV7-2 and TRBJ2-1, reads GAGVSQSPSNKVTEKGKDVELRCDPISGHTALYWYRQSLGQGLEFLIYFQGNSAPDKSGLPSDRFSAERTGGSVSTLTIQRTQQEDSAVYLCASSHTYNEQFFGPGTRLTVL.

The V and J genes are TRBV7-9 and TRBJ2-7, with D unresolved. Germline V gene lookup returns CDR1 SEHNR and CDR2 FQNEAQ (reference sequence). The length of the CDR3 is 11 residues. V lost 4 bases to trimming and J lost 7 bases, with 8 bases between them. CDR3 DNA: TGTGCCAGCAGCTCGGTATGGGAGCAGTACTTC. It is translated as CASSSVWEQYF.

CDR3 DNA sequence: TGTGCCAGCAGCACAGGACTAGCAGGTACCGGGGAGCTGTTTTTT. Its protein product is CASSTGLAGTGELFF. The chain employs TRBV5-4 and TRBJ2-2, with TRBD2 identical over 8 bases. Germline lookup yields CDR1 SGHNT and CDR2 YYREEE (reference sequence). Germline trimming cut 4 bases from V and 5 bases from J; bases unmatched to any gene: 7. The CDR3 is 15 residues long.

This sequence joins TRBV7-9 and TRBJ1-1, with 8 bases that match TRBD1. CDR3 length: 14 residues. Trimming cost V 1 base and J 5 bases; bases outside gene matches: 3. CDR1 SEHNR and CDR2 FQNEAQ come from the germline V gene (reference sequence). The CDR3 reads CASSLETGVTEAFF. The CDR3 coding sequence is TGTGCCAGCAGCTTAGAGACAGGGGTGACTGAAGCTTTCTTT. Supplemented by reference TRBV7-9 and TRBJ1-1, the full variable domain reads DTGVSQNPRHKITKRGQNVTFRCDPISEHNRLYWYRQTLGQGPEFLTYFQNEAQLEKSRLLSDRFSAERPKGSFSTLEIQRTEQGDSAMYLCASSLETGVTEAFFGQGTRLTVV.

Relative to its sample, this clone is medium-sized (0.01 to 0.1%). The chain joins TRBV7-2 to TRBJ2-5; no clear D. Per germline, CDR1 SGHTA and CDR2 FQGNSA. V gave up 7 bases and J gave up 1 base, with 4 bases separating them. This CDR3 is 11 amino acids long. In DNA form, the CDR3 reads TGTGCCAGCACCTTCCAAGAGACCCAGTACTTC. Residues: CASTFQETQYF.

The genes are TRBV7-9 and TRBJ2-7; the D gene could be TRBD1 or TRBD2 (5 bases each). Trimming pared 7 bases from V and 3 bases from J, leaving 13 bases between. The CDR3 has 13 residues. Germline-derived CDR1 and CDR2 are SEHNR and FQNEAQ (reference sequence). CDR3 protein: CASTPRGHYEQYF. The CDR3 DNA sequence: TGTGCCAGCACCCCCCGGGGCCACTACGAGCAGTACTTC.

J is TRBJ1-6 and V is TRBV19, with a possible D match to TRBD1 (6 bases). Germline assignment: CDR1 LNHDA and CDR2 SQIVND (reference sequence). Between the trimmed V and J ends, which lost 3 bases and 14 bases, there was a span of 14 bases. The CDR3 covers 13 residues. DNA of the CDR3: TGTGCCAGTAGTATCCTTGGGGGCTTGTCCCTCCACTTT. Translating gives CASSILGGLSLHF.